This passage covers 21 T cell receptor beta chains from one sample sequenced in a study of blood T cell repertoires in COVID-19. Here immunoSEQ multiplex PCR was the method, and the copy in TCRdb shows in-frame clones only, minus some. The data hold approximately 220,000 clones, with around nine tenths observed a single time. The sequenced material came from PBMCs or T cells enriched from blood (not recorded which). The receptor set was obtained from a woman in her twenties or thirties who had been exposed to COVID-19.

This clone turned up a few times. V is TRBV29-1 and J is TRBJ1-5, with unresolved D. The germline CDR1 and CDR2 sequences are SQVTM and ANQGSEA. V was pared by 5 bases and J by 3 bases, with 11 bases between. The CDR3 loop spans 13 amino acids. In DNA, the CDR3 is TGCAGCGTTTTGTTCAGCGCCAATCAGCCCCAGCATTTT. Its translation: CSVLFSANQPQHF.

This clone appeared many times. The identical CDR3 is also encoded by other nucleotide sequences in the sample. The chain uses TRBV2 and TRBJ2-2; D remains ambiguous. Germline CDR1 and CDR2: SNHLY and FYNNEI. The CDR3 has 15 amino acids. Trimming left V 0 bases short and J 1 base short, with 6 bases between. In DNA form, the CDR3 reads TGTGCCAGCAGTGAAGCGGCGGTGAACACCGGGGAGCTGTTTTTT. Its translation: CASSEAAVNTGELFF.

Only a few counts were recorded for this clone. The chain carries TRBV27 and TRBJ1-3; 7 positions match TRBD1. The junction had 6 bases not matched to a gene; V was cut back by 3 bases and J by 4 bases. This CDR3 region has 15 residues. Germline CDR1 and CDR2: MNHEY and SMNVEV (reference sequence). Written as DNA, the CDR3 is TGTGCCAGCAGTTTGAGTAGGGGGCGAGGAAACACCATATATTTT. Its protein product is CASSLSRGRGNTIYF.

This sequence joins TRBV16 and TRBJ1-2; perhaps TRBD1 as D (6 bases). Trimming took off 1 base at V and 6 bases at J, with 15 bases between the two ends. The CDR3 is made up of 15 amino acids. CDR1 and CDR2 (germline): KGHSY, FQNENV. The CDR3 spells CASSQWAGATDGYTF. Here the CDR3 DNA reads TGTGCCAGCAGCCAATGGGCAGGGGCCACTGATGGCTACACCTTC.

This clone was found once. This sequence joins TRBV18 and TRBJ2-2; a possible D gene is TRBD1 (6 bases). This CDR3 contains 16 residues. V gave up 3 bases and J gave up 0 bases, with 11 bases separating them. In germline, CDR1 is KGHSH, CDR2 LQKENI. The CDR3 is CASSPVQGANTGELFF. The CDR3 DNA sequence: TGTGCCAGCTCACCTGTACAGGGCGCGAACACCGGGGAGCTGTTTTTT.

The chain links TRBV28 to TRBJ2-5; 9 bases line up with TRBD1. Trimming cost V 7 bases and J 2 bases; bases outside gene matches: 8. Per the germline V gene, CDR1 is MDHEN and CDR2 is SYDVKM. This CDR3 contains 15 residues. CDR3 sequence: CASKLPGQGQETQYF. The CDR3 DNA follows: TGTGCCAGCAAGCTCCCGGGACAGGGACAAGAGACCCAGTACTTC.

V is TRBV5-1 and J is TRBJ2-1, with 12 bases fitting TRBD2. J gave up 1 base and V 4 bases, and 12 bases lay outside the gene matches. CDR3 length: 19 amino acids. Germline assignment: CDR1 SGHRS and CDR2 YFSETQ. This chain's CDR3 is CASSPTLTSGGQSYNEQFF. The CDR3 coding sequence is TGCGCCAGCAGCCCCACTCTGACTAGCGGGGGCCAATCCTACAATGAGCAGTTCTTC.

This clone occurred a few times. The V call is TRBV2, the J call TRBJ1-5; D gene uncertain. Per germline, CDR1 SNHLY and CDR2 FYNNEI. The length of the CDR3 is 14 residues. Trimming took 5 bases from V and 7 from J, leaving 15 bases between them. The CDR3 DNA follows: TGTGCCAGCAGTCTCTCAATCACAGTCCAGCCCCAGCATTTT. The encoded protein is CASSLSITVQPQHF.

The chain is built from TRBV12-5 and TRBJ1-2, with D maybe TRBD1 (5 bases). There are 15 residues in the CDR3. Germline assignment: CDR1 LGHNT and CDR2 FRNRAP. Trimming removed 5 bases at V and 0 bases at J, with 13 bases between. For the CDR3, the DNA is TGTGCTAGTGGTGTGGGGACTTCTTCTAACTATGGCTACACCTTC. Translating it yields CASGVGTSSNYGYTF.

This clone was counted between two and nine times. The DNA of the CDR3 is TGCGCCAGCAGCTTGGGGGACACTAACAATGAGCAGTTCTTC. Translating it yields CASSLGDTNNEQFF. This chain uses TRBV5-1 with TRBJ2-1, with D perhaps matching TRBD1 (6 bases). Germline-derived CDR1 and CDR2 are SGHRS and YFSETQ. There are 14 residues in the CDR3. The ends were cut back, 0 bases at V and 5 bases at J, with 9 bases in the middle. The full variable domain, in which reference TRBV5-1 and TRBJ2-1 provide the parts outside the CDR3, is KAGVTQTPRYLIKTRGQQVTLSCSPISGHRSVSWYQQTPGQGLQFLFEYFSETQRNKGNFPGRFSGRQFSNSRSEMNVSTLELGDSALYLCASSLGDTNNEQFFGPGTRLTVL.

The J gene is TRBJ2-7, the V gene TRBV5-1; TRBD2 agrees at 10 bases. V trimming: 5 bases; J trimming: 6 bases; junction bases outside the gene matches: 8. Per germline, CDR1 SGHRS and CDR2 YFSETQ. This CDR3 region has 14 residues. As DNA, the CDR3 is TGCGCCAGCAGGCGAGCGGGGGGGCCGGGCGAGCAGTACTTC. Amino acids: CASRRAGGPGEQYF. The variable domain in full, completed from reference TRBV5-1 and TRBJ2-7, reads KAGVTQTPRYLIKTRGQQVTLSCSPISGHRSVSWYQQTPGQGLQFLFEYFSETQRNKGNFPGRFSGRQFSNSRSEMNVSTLELGDSALYLCASRRAGGPGEQYFGPGTRLTVT.

J is TRBJ1-2 and V is TRBV9; 9 bases align to TRBD1. This CDR3 contains 15 residues. Germline CDR1 and CDR2: SGDLS and YYNGEE. Losses at the gene ends were 4 bases for V and 7 bases for J; bases not matched to a gene: 11. The CDR3 protein is CASSKSGGTGSGYTF. DNA for the CDR3: TGTGCCAGCAGCAAATCCGGGGGGACAGGGAGTGGCTACACCTTC.

The V gene is TRBV29-1, the J gene TRBJ2-1, with TRBD1 matching over 9 bases. CDR1 is SQVTM, CDR2 ANQGSEA, per germline. V dropped 2 bases and J dropped 10; count of bases not matched to a gene: 6. This CDR3 comprises 13 residues. The CDR3 loop reads CSVEPGTGREQFF. CDR3 bases: TGCAGCGTTGAACCTGGGACAGGGAGGGAGCAGTTCTTC.

The chain uses TRBV10-3 and TRBJ2-2; D remains ambiguous. Deletions cut 2 bases from V and 5 bases from J, with 9 bases between. The germline V gene encodes CDR1 ENHRY and CDR2 SYGVKD. CDR3 length: 14 amino acids. CDR3: CAISERGETGELFF. The CDR3 DNA sequence: TGTGCCATCAGTGAGCGTGGTGAGACCGGGGAGCTGTTTTTT.

CDR3 nucleotide sequence: TGTGCCAGCAGTGGGGGGGGGCAAGGTTCACCCCTCCACTTT. It codes for CASSGGGQGSPLHF. The chain couples TRBV5-4 to TRBJ1-6; possibly TRBD1 for D (6 bases). Germline CDR1 and CDR2: SGHNT and YYREEE (reference sequence). The CDR3 has 14 residues. Trimming stripped 5 bases from V and 9 bases from J, with 15 bases between.

V is TRBV18 and J is TRBJ1-4; 7 bases map to TRBD1. Germline lookup yields CDR1 KGHSH and CDR2 LQKENI. The CDR3 is made up of 15 amino acids. Unmatched junction bases numbered 5, after V lost 3 bases and J lost 4 bases. Here the CDR3 DNA reads TGTGCCAGCTCACCCGGGGACAGTAGTAATGAAAAACTGTTTTTT. It specifies CASSPGDSSNEKLFF.

The chain employs TRBV18 and TRBJ2-7; a possible D gene is TRBD1 (5 bases). The CDR3 extends over 13 amino acids. Looked up from germline, CDR1 is KGHSH and CDR2 is LQKENI. With 2 bases removed from V and 5 bases from J, the gap between germline ends came to 10 bases. The CDR3 nucleotides are TGTGCCAGCTCACCAATCGAAGGGGACGAGCAGTACTTC. Translating it yields CASSPIEGDEQYF.

The chain couples TRBV6-2 or TRBV6-3 to TRBJ1-5; D is undetermined. V lost 1 base to trimming and J lost 0 bases, with 7 bases between them. CDR3 length: 15 residues. Germline CDR1 and CDR2: MNHEY and SVGEGT. CDR3 sequence (DNA): TGTGCCAGCAGTTACTTAGAAGCTAGCAATCAGCCCCAGCATTTT. Translation gives CASSYLEASNQPQHF.

CDR3 protein: CASSIPGVSEKLFF. The CDR3 coding sequence is TGTGCCAGTAGTATCCCAGGGGTGAGCGAAAAACTGTTTTTT. The genes are TRBV19 and TRBJ1-4; tentative D call: TRBD1 (6 bases). The CDR3 loop spans 14 amino acids. Trimming took 3 bases from V and 8 from J, leaving 13 bases between them. CDR1 is LNHDA, CDR2 SQIVND, per germline (reference sequence).

V and J are TRBV6-5 and TRBJ2-7; TRBD1 is a possible D gene (6 bases). CDR3 size: 14 residues. The germline gives CDR1 MNHEY, CDR2 SVGAGI. Trimming cost V 5 bases and J 2 bases, with 13 bases left between them. CDR3 sequence reads: CASSTGHKPYEQYF. The CDR3 DNA sequence: TGTGCCAGCAGTACGGGACATAAACCCTACGAGCAGTACTTC.

This sequence joins TRBV5-1 and TRBJ1-6; D is possibly TRBD1 (6 bases). Trimming removed 4 bases from V and 7 bases from J, with 12 bases in between. Germline loops: CDR1 SGHRS, CDR2 YFSETQ. CDR3 size: 14 residues. This CDR3 is CASSATGLNSPLHF. The DNA of the CDR3 is TGCGCCAGCAGCGCAACAGGGTTAAATTCACCCCTCCACTTT.